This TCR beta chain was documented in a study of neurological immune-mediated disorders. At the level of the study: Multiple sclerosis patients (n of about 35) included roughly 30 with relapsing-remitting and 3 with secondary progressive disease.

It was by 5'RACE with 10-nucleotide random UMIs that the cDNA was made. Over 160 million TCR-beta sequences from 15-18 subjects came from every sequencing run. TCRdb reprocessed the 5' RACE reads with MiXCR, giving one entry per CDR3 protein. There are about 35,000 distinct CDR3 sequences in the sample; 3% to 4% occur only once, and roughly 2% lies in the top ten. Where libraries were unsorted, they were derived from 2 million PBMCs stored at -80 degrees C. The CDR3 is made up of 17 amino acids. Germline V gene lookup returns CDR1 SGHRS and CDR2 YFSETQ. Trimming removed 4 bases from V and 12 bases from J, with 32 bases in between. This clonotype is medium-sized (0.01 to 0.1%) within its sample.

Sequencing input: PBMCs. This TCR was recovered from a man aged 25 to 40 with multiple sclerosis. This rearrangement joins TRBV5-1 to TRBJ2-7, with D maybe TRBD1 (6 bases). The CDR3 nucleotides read TGCGCCAGCAGCACGGACCCCTCAACAGGGCTCGTCGAGCATCGGTACTTC. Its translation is CASSTDPSTGLVEHRYF.